This is a list of T cell receptor beta chains from one sample in a study of CD8+CD57+ T cells in acquired aplastic anemia. TCRdb analysed the reads with MiXCR anew, one entry per CDR3 protein. The repertoire consists of about 180,000 distinct CDR3 sequences, with approximately 48% occurring once and the leading ten covering roughly 13%. Sequenced: sorted CD4+, CD8+, or CD8+CD57+ T cells (not recorded which) from PBMCs. The source of these receptors is a human donor with aplastic anemia. Both conserved end residues are part of each CDR3. The D gene is left open where the match is weak. A clone size is listed for some rows: how often the clone was seen (once, few, many), or a class if it is expanded.

TRBJ1-6 | TRBV19 | few | TRBD1 | CASTLTGGDNSPLHF | TGTGCCAGTACCCTCACAGGGGGCGATAATTCACCCCTCCACTTT
TRBJ2-3 | TRBV29-1 | . | . | CSADTQYF | TGCAGCGCCGATACGCAGTATTTT
TRBJ1-6 | TRBV20-1 | . | . | CSARGTTDNSPLHF | TGCAGTGCTAGGGGTACAACTGATAATTCACCCCTCCACTTT
TRBJ2-1 | TRBV18 | few | . | CASSASQDNEQFF | TGTGCCAGCTCAGCCTCGCAGGACAATGAGCAGTTCTTC
TRBJ1-4 | TRBV5-5 | . | . | CASSQGSNEKLSF | TGTGCTAGCAGCCAGGGATCCAATGAAAAACTGTCTTTT
TRBJ2-3 | TRBV15 | . | . | CATSSRDRVLTDTQYF | TGTGCCACCAGCTCTCGGGACCGCGTACTCACAGATACGCAGTATTTT
TRBJ2-7 | TRBV2 | . | . | CAWSVTDSYEQYF | TGTGCCTGGAGTGTGACAGACTCCTACGAGCAGTACTTC
TRBJ1-1 | TRBV29-1 | . | . | CSVVSGVEAFF | TGCAGCGTTGTATCCGGGGTAGAAGCTTTCTTT
TRBJ1-2 | TRBV5-1 | . | . | CASSFRGDYGYTF | TGCGCCAGCAGCTTTAGAGGCGACTATGGCTACACCTTC
TRBJ1-4 | TRBV2 | . | . | CASSGAPGEKLFF | TGTGCCAGCAGTGGGGCTCCGGGTGAAAAACTGTTTTTT
TRBJ1-5 | TRBV19 | . | . | CASSWDSNQPQHF | TGTGCCAGTAGTTGGGATAGCAATCAGCCCCAGCATTTT
TRBJ2-7 | TRBV5-1 | many | . | CASSWEDKQYF | TGCGCCAGCAGCTGGGAGGACAAGCAGTACTTC
TRBJ1-6 | TRBV5-6 | many | . | CASSLQLGDSPLHF | TGTGCCAGCAGCTTACAGCTGGGAGATTCACCCCTCCACTTT
TRBJ2-1 | TRBV7-2 | many | . | CASSLLQGQFF | TGTGCCAGCAGCTTACTACAGGGACAGTTCTTC
TRBJ1-5 | TRBV7-3 | many | . | CASSFMRNQPQHF | TGTGCCAGCAGCTTTATGAGGAATCAGCCCCAGCATTTT
TRBJ2-3 | TRBV5-1 | many | TRBD2 | CASSLSWGASGDQDTQYF | TGCGCCAGCAGCCTCTCCTGGGGGGCTAGCGGGGATCAAGATACGCAGTATTTT
TRBJ2-5 | TRBV7-9 | . | . | CASSLAATETQYF | TGTGCCAGCAGCTTAGCGGCCACAGAGACCCAGTACTTC
TRBJ1-4 | TRBV5-1 | many | . | CASTEVGGVGEKLFF | TGCGCCAGCACGGAGGTCGGCGGGGTGGGGGAAAAACTGTTTTTT
TRBJ2-7 | TRBV5-1 | few | . | CASSLEASAGFDEQYF | TGCGCCAGCAGCTTGGAAGCTAGCGCCGGCTTTGACGAGCAGTACTTC
TRBJ2-1 | TRBV20-1 | once | . | CSARQNSGSEQFF | TGCAGTGCTAGGCAGAATAGCGGCAGTGAGCAGTTCTTC
TRBJ2-1 | TRBV20-1 | . | TRBD2 | CSAKAGGPYNEQFF | TGCAGTGCTAAAGCGGGAGGGCCTTACAATGAGCAGTTCTTC
TRBJ2-1 | TRBV18 | few | . | CASSPPSSYNEQFF | TGTGCCAGCTCACCACCTTCCTCCTACAATGAGCAGTTCTTC
TRBJ2-7 | TRBV19 | many | . | CASSSLAGHSNHEQYF | TGTGCCAGTAGCTCGCTTGCGGGACACTCTAATCACGAGCAGTACTTC
TRBJ2-6 | TRBV11-2 | . | . | CASSLVSGTAPSGANVLTF | TGTGCCAGCAGCTTAGTCTCCGGGACGGCTCCCTCTGGGGCCAACGTCCTGACTTTC
TRBJ2-7 | TRBV7-9 | . | TRBD2 | CASSPGLADYEQYF | TGTGCCAGCAGCCCCGGACTAGCGGACTACGAGCAGTACTTC
TRBJ1-2 | TRBV11-2 | . | TRBD1 | CASSSPAGGHGYTF | TGTGCCAGCAGCTCCCCCGCAGGGGGCCATGGCTACACCTTC
TRBJ2-5 | TRBV5-1 | . | . | CASSLSASAQETQYF | TGCGCCAGCAGCTTGTCGGCTAGCGCACAAGAGACCCAGTACTTC
TRBJ2-1 | TRBV5-1 | . | . | CASSLVVTSSYNEQFF | TGCGCCAGCAGCTTGGTAGTGACTAGCTCCTACAATGAGCAGTTCTTC
TRBJ2-2 | TRBV9 | many | TRBD1 | CASSVGQGVFTGELFF | TGTGCCAGCAGCGTAGGCCAGGGGGTTTTCACCGGGGAGCTGTTTTTT
TRBJ2-3 | TRBV7-6 | . | . | CASSSYLGGATDTQYF | TGTGCCAGCAGCTCCTACTTGGGGGGAGCCACAGATACGCAGTATTTT
TRBJ1-5 | TRBV29-1 | . | . | CSVRETAADNQPQHF | TGCAGCGTTCGTGAGACAGCAGCTGATAATCAGCCCCAGCATTTT
TRBJ2-7 | TRBV7-2 | . | TRBD2 | CASSRLAGGLGEQYF | TGTGCCAGCAGCAGACTAGCGGGGGGTCTGGGGGAGCAGTACTTC
TRBJ2-1 | TRBV15 | . | TRBD1 | CATSQGAGNNEQFF | TGTGCCACCAGCCAGGGGGCAGGGAACAATGAGCAGTTCTTC